The following is a T cell receptor (beta chain) sequence with its context. The data belong to a study of technical replicates of blood from several donors. This CDR3 has 16 amino acids. The junction had 5 bases not matched to a gene; V was cut back by 1 base and J by 0 bases. The V gene's germline CDR1 is LGHNA and CDR2 YSLEER. Using immunoSEQ multiplex PCR, the repertoire was profiled, and TCRdb retains in-frame clones only, with some absent. Here the sample spans around 69,000 clones, more than 75% being singletons. Sequencing input: PBMCs. The clonotype comes from a human donor in good health. Some clones in this sample may be carry-over from other donors' samples. This chain connects TRBV4-3 to TRBJ2-7, with 8 positions matching TRBD1. CDR3 sequence reads: CASSQVRQGNSYEQYF. In DNA, the CDR3 is TGCGCCAGCAGCCAAGTAAGACAGGGGAACTCCTACGAGCAGTACTTC.